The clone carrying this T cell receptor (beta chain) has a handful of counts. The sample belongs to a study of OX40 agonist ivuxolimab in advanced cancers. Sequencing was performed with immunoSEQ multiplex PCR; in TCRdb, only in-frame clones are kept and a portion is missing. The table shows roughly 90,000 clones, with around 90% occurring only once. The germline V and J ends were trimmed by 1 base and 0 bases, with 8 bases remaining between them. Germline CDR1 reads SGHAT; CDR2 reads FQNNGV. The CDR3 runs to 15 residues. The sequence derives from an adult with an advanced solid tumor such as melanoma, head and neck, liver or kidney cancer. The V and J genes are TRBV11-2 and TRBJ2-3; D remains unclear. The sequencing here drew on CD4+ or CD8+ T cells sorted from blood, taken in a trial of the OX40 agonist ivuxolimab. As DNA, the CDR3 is TGTGCCAGCAGCTTAGTAGGGTCTAGCACAGATACGCAGTATTTT. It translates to CASSLVGSSTDTQYF.